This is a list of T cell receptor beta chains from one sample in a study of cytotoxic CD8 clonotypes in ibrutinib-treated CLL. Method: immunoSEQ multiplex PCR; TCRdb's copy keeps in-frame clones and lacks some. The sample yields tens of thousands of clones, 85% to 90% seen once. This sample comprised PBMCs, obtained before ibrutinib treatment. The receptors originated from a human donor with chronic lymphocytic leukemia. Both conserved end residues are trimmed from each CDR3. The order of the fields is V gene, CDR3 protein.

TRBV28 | ASSVVGELF
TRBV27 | ASSLLGRGVTGYT
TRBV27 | ASSPAGGGYGYT
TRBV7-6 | ASSLELSSSGNTIY
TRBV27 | ASSLGRGGYGYT
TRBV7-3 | ASSLVAPSSYNEQF
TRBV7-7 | ASSPLSGIYNEQF
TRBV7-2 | ASRLANEQF
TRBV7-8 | ASSSGQFSGTDTQY
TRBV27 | ASGDTPSDTQY
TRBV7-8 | ASSLVGVGSNQPQH
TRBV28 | ASSSGQMNTGELF
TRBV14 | ASSQTASSQQF
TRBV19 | ASSIGGTAHYGYT
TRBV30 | AWSFGGNTEAF
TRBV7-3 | ASSLVRYNEQF
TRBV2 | ASSKRLAVDYEQY
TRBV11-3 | ASSLVGSPYNEQF
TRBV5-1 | ASSSAWVENTGELF
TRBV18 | ASSPNRYNTEAF
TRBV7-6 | ASSLESWALTYEQY
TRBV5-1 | ASSFLLAGLQF
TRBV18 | ASSPGVNEKLF
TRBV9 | ASNLGKRRDTEYYEQY
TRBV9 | ASSAGLANEQF
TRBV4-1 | ASSQNSEAHQETQY
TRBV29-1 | SVDSGVGGYT
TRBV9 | ASSVRGGLAGTDTQY
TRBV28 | ASSFAGGRETQY
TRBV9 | ASSATRAGIAF
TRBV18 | ASSRTDNTEAF
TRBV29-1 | SVVGTGVDYEQY
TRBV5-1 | ASSLLSSGYTDTQY
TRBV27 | ASSLTGANVLT
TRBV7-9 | ASSLMGRDNEQF
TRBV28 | ASTTVREQY
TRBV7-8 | ASSFGGETEAF
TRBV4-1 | ASSQDLGVQPQH
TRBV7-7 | ASSQRGTGLEKLF
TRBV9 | ASSVGWGARYSPLH